This TCR beta chain was sequenced in a study of T cell repertoires in aging, cancer and after chemotherapy. Rearranged V-D-J TRB sequences were amplified with a mixed TRB-A/B primer pool. TCRdb processed the multiplex PCR reads anew with MiXCR; each CDR3 protein has one entry. This sample yields some 8,500 distinct CDR3 sequences, of which approximately 39% are seen a single time; about 12% belongs to the top ten. To note about this clonotype: A single base separates this from a much larger clone, so it may be a read error.

TCR beta rearrangements were amplified from peripheral blood genomic DNA. The sequence came from a human donor with a solid tumor. Sequenced sample: blood.

The CDR3 protein is CSVPSEPDEQYF. The CDR3 nucleotides are TGCAGCGTTCCCTCCGAACCCGACGAGCAGTACTTC. The chain uses TRBV29-1 and TRBJ2-7; D gene uncertain. From germline, CDR1 is SQVTM and CDR2 ANQGSEA. Trimming stripped 5 bases from V and 5 bases from J, with 13 bases between. The CDR3 consists of 12 residues.